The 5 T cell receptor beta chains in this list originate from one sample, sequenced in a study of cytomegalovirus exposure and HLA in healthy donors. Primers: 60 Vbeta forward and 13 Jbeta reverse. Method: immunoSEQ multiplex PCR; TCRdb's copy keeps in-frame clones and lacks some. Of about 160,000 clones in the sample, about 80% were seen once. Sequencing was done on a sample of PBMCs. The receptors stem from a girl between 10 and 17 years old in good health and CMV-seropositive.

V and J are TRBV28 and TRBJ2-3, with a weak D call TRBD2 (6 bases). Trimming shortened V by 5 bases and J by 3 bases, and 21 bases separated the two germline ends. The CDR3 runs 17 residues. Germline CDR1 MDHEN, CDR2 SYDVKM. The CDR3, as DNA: TGTGCCAGCAGTGCCCGAGTGTGGGCAGGGAGGACAGATACGCAGTATTTT. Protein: CASSARVWAGRTDTQYF.

Here the CDR3 DNA reads TGTGCCAGCAGCCCATCCAGGAATCGGACTAGCGTTCCCGGGGAGCTGTTTTTT. It is translated as CASSPSRNRTSVPGELFF. This chain uses TRBV7-6 with TRBJ2-2; 9 nucleotides agree with TRBD2. CDR3 length: 18 residues. The V segment lost 5 bases and the J segment 6 bases; nucleotides outside the gene matches: 16. The V gene's germline CDR1 is SGHVS and CDR2 FNYEAQ.

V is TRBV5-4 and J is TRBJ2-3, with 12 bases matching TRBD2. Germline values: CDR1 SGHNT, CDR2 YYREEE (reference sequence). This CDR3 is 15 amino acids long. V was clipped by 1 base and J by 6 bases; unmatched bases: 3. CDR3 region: CASSLFTSGRDTQYF. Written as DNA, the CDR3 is TGTGCCAGCAGCTTGTTTACTAGCGGGAGGGATACGCAGTATTTT.

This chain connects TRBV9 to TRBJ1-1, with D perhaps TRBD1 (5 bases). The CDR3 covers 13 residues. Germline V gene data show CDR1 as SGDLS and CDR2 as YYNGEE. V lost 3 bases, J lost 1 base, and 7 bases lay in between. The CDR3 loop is CASSAQANTEAFF. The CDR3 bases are TGTGCCAGCAGCGCACAGGCGAACACTGAAGCTTTCTTT.

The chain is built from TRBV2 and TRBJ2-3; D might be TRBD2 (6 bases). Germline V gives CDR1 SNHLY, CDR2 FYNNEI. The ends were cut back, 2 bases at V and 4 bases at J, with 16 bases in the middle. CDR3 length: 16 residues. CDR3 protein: CASSELVREVADTQYF. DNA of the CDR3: TGTGCCAGCAGTGAATTGGTCAGGGAGGTTGCAGATACGCAGTATTTT.